Below, 25 T cell receptor beta chains from the same sample are listed, as sequenced in a study of T cell responses to AZD1222 COVID-19 vaccine. TCRdb keeps only in-frame clones here, not all; method: immunoSEQ multiplex PCR. Found here are 100,000 to 150,000 clones, approximately 91% of them singletons; the top ten hold 0.9% to 1.2%. The sequencing used peripheral blood, collected 28 days after the second AZD1222 dose. These receptors all stem from an adult who received the AZD1222 COVID-19 vaccine.

V usage is TRBV21-1 and J usage is TRBJ2-1; the table's TRBD2 call for D was not verified on the DNA. TRBV21-1 is assigned pseudogene status. This CDR3 is 17 amino acids long. The CDR3 is CASSKVGSGVLYNEQFF. CDR3 DNA sequence: TGTGCCAGCAGCAAAGTCGGTAGCGGGGTACTCTACAATGAGCAGTTCTTC.

This clone was counted a single time. The chain combines TRBV12-3 or TRBV12-4 with TRBJ1-5; maybe TRBD1 (6 bases). The V and J ends lost 3 bases and 6 bases respectively, with 9 bases between them. The CDR3 loop spans 13 amino acids. CDR3: CASSLADSQPQHF. The CDR3, as DNA: TGTGCCAGCAGTTTGGCGGACAGTCAGCCCCAGCATTTT.

The chain employs TRBV5-1 and TRBJ2-1, with a possible D match to TRBD2 (6 bases). CDR3 length: 14 amino acids. Germline V gene sequence: CDR1 SGHRS, CDR2 YFSETQ. With 3 bases removed from V and 8 bases from J, the gap between germline ends came to 15 bases. The CDR3 DNA is TGCGCCAGCAGCTCCCTGACTAGTCAGGATGAGCAGTTCTTC. It is translated as CASSSLTSQDEQFF.

This chain uses TRBV6-2 or TRBV6-3 with TRBJ2-4, with D perhaps matching TRBD2 (6 bases). The CDR3 spans 14 residues. Trimming shortened V by 1 base and J by 7 bases, and 11 bases separated the two germline ends. Germline CDR1 is MNHEY and CDR2 is SVGEGT. CDR3 amino acids: CASSYFPGDNIQYF. Written as DNA, the CDR3 is TGTGCCAGCAGTTACTTTCCGGGAGATAACATTCAGTACTTC.

V gene TRBV7-3 combines with J gene TRBJ2-5; 12 nucleotides match TRBD1. The CDR3 length is 15 residues. Germline values: CDR1 SGHTA, CDR2 FQGTGA. Unmatched junction bases numbered 5, after V lost 5 bases and J lost 4 bases. The CDR3 sequence: CASSRDRGRLETQYF. In DNA form, the CDR3 reads TGTGCCAGCAGCCGGGACAGGGGGCGTCTAGAGACCCAGTACTTC.

The CDR3 protein is CASKQRDPKYTEAFF. The CDR3, as DNA: TGTGCCAGCAAACAGAGGGACCCGAAGTACACTGAAGCTTTCTTT. The rearrangement joins TRBV7-9 to TRBJ1-1; D perhaps matches TRBD1 (5 bases). The CDR3 covers 15 residues. The V end was cut by 7 bases, the J end by 3 bases, with 18 bases between. CDR1 and CDR2 (germline): SEHNR, FQNEAQ (reference sequence). The variable domain in full, completed from reference TRBV7-9 and TRBJ1-1, reads DTGVSQNPRHKITKRGQNVTFRCDPISEHNRLYWYRQTLGQGPEFLTYFQNEAQLEKSRLLSDRFSAERPKGSFSTLEIQRTEQGDSAMYLCASKQRDPKYTEAFFGQGTRLTVV.

The chain recombines TRBV6-1 with TRBJ1-5, with 7 bases identical to TRBD1. Germline assignment: CDR1 MNHNS and CDR2 SASEGT. V shed 4 bases, J shed 1 base, and the junction held 7 bases outside the gene matches. This CDR3 contains 16 residues. CDR3 coding DNA: TGTGCCAGCAGTGGCCAGACAGGGCTAAGCAATCAGCCCCAGCATTTT. Its protein product is CASSGQTGLSNQPQHF.

The V gene is TRBV19, the J gene TRBJ1-2; weak D call: TRBD1 (5 bases). CDR3 length equals 14 residues. Germline CDR1 is LNHDA and CDR2 is SQIVND (reference sequence). V was trimmed by 3 bases and J by 7 bases, leaving 15 bases between them. For the CDR3, the DNA is TGTGCCAGTAGTATCGGCAGGGTAGATCGTGGCTACACCTTC. This encodes CASSIGRVDRGYTF.

V is TRBV2 and J is TRBJ1-4; D ambiguous. The V and J ends lost 4 bases and 8 bases respectively, with 11 bases between them. Looked up from germline, CDR1 is SNHLY and CDR2 is FYNNEI. The length of the CDR3 is 13 residues. The CDR3 DNA reads TGTGCCAGCAGTGGGGGTTCGGGGGAAAAACTGTTTTTT. Translation: CASSGGSGEKLFF.

This rearrangement joins TRBV5-8 to TRBJ2-7, with D possibly being TRBD2 (8 bases). V was shortened by 7 bases and J by 3 bases, with 23 bases between the two germline ends. Germline CDR1 is SGHTS and CDR2 is YDEGEE. The CDR3 is 16 residues long. The CDR3 DNA sequence: TGTGCCAGCTCGACAGGGTTCTGGACTAGCAGCTACGAGCAGTACTTC. The encoded protein is CASSTGFWTSSYEQYF.

The V and J genes are TRBV24-1 and TRBJ2-5; no clear D gene. V was clipped by 2 bases and J by 4 bases, with 13 bases between them. The CDR3 length is 15 residues. Germline-derived CDR1 and CDR2 are KGHDR and SFDVKD. CDR3 DNA: TGTGCCACCAGTGATTCCTCCGGGCCAGGAGAGACCCAGTACTTC. Translating it yields CATSDSSGPGETQYF.

This rearrangement joins TRBV2 to TRBJ2-7, with TRBD2 identical over 8 bases. From germline, CDR1 is SNHLY and CDR2 FYNNEI. V lost 2 bases and J lost 0; bases outside the gene matches: 9. This CDR3 has 17 residues. This CDR3 is CASSERPGLGGSYEQYF. CDR3 nucleotides: TGTGCCAGCAGTGAAAGACCGGGACTAGGGGGCTCCTACGAGCAGTACTTC. Together with reference TRBV2 and TRBJ2-7, the CDR3 gives the full variable domain: EPEVTQTPSHQVTQMGQEVILRCVPISNHLYFYWYRQILGQKVEFLVSFYNNEISEKSEIFDDQFSVERPDGSNFTLKIRSTKLEDSAMYFCASSERPGLGGSYEQYFGPGTRLTVT.

V is TRBV19 and J is TRBJ2-7; 7 positions agree with TRBD2. CDR1 is LNHDA and CDR2 is SQIVND in the germline V gene (reference sequence). Trimming cost V 5 bases and J 2 bases; bases outside gene matches: 3. The CDR3 consists of 13 residues. The DNA for the CDR3 is TGTGCCAGTAGTGCCGGACTAGCCTACGAGCAGTACTTC. Protein product: CASSAGLAYEQYF.

The chain recombines TRBV9 with TRBJ1-3; 7 nucleotides line up with TRBD1. The CDR3 sequence is 16 residues long. CDR1 is SGDLS, CDR2 YYNGEE, per germline. Trimming cost V 3 bases and J 1 base; bases outside gene matches: 7. This CDR3 is CASSEGQSSSGNTIYF. CDR3 nucleotides: TGTGCCAGCAGCGAGGGACAGTCCTCTTCTGGAAACACCATATATTTT.

Written as DNA, the CDR3 is TGTGCCAGCAGCTTATACGGCCGGATGGGTAATGAGCAGTTCTTC. Encoded protein: CASSLYGRMGNEQFF. The chain combines TRBV7-3 with TRBJ2-1; D is uncertain. Trimming pared 2 bases from V and 7 bases from J, leaving 15 bases between. The CDR3 is 15 residues long. Germline V lookup: CDR1 SGHTA, CDR2 FQGTGA.

The rearrangement joins TRBV30 to TRBJ1-5; tentatively, D is TRBD1 (5 bases). Germline values: CDR1 GTSNPN, CDR2 SVGIG (reference sequence). Trimming removed 0 bases at V and 2 bases at J, with 17 bases between. The CDR3 sequence is 17 residues long. CDR3 nucleotides: TGTGCCTGGAGTGTATACAACCGGGACCCTCGCAATCAGCCCCAGCATTTT. It specifies CAWSVYNRDPRNQPQHF.

The chain employs TRBV12-3 or TRBV12-4 and TRBJ2-3; D gene uncertain. Trimming left V 8 bases short and J 5 bases short, with 8 bases between. The CDR3 sequence is 11 residues long. The CDR3 nucleotides read TGTGCCAGCTCCGGCGGAGATACGCAGTATTTT. It codes for CASSGGDTQYF.

The chain joins TRBV3-1 (or the pseudogene TRBV3-2) to TRBJ2-5, with 9 positions matching TRBD1. The CDR3 extends over 15 amino acids. Germline CDR1 is LGHDT and CDR2 is YNNKEL (reference sequence). With V trimmed by 3 bases and J by 2 bases, 4 bases remained unmatched. CDR3 DNA sequence: TGTGCCAGCAGCCATGCCGGGACAGGGCAAGAGACCCAGTACTTC. Translating gives CASSHAGTGQETQYF.

The chain has TRBV5-1 and TRBJ2-6; D might be TRBD2 (5 bases). Germline CDR1 is SGHRS and CDR2 is YFSETQ. This CDR3 contains 15 residues. Trimming took 0 bases from V and 4 from J, leaving 8 bases between them. This CDR3 reads CASSLGGLGANVLTF. CDR3 sequence (DNA): TGCGCCAGCAGCTTGGGAGGGCTAGGGGCCAACGTCCTGACTTTC.

In nucleotides, the CDR3 is TGTGCCAGCACCCCTCCGGGGGGGGGAAATCAGCCCCAGCATTTT. It encodes CASTPPGGGNQPQHF. The chain combines TRBV7-2 with TRBJ1-5; weak D call: TRBD1 (5 bases). Trimming shortened V by 7 bases and J by 4 bases, and 17 bases separated the two germline ends. CDR3 length: 15 amino acids. The V gene's germline CDR1 is SGHTA and CDR2 FQGNSA.

This chain links TRBV7-9 with TRBJ2-1; TRBD2 aligns across 11 bases. The CDR3 length is 13 residues. Germline V gene data show CDR1 as SEHNR and CDR2 as FQNEAQ (reference sequence). The ends lost 11 bases at V and 10 bases at J; junction bases unmatched: 10. The CDR3 region has the DNA TGTGCCGGAATGCTAGCGGGAGGAGGGGAGCAGTTCTTC. Amino acids: CAGMLAGGGEQFF.

V and J are TRBV11-2 and TRBJ1-6; no clear D gene. The CDR3 covers 14 residues. V was clipped by 0 bases and J by 10 bases, with 10 bases between them. Germline V gene data show CDR1 as SGHAT and CDR2 as FQNNGV. The CDR3 is CASSLDPGSSPLHF. Here the CDR3 DNA reads TGTGCCAGCAGCTTAGATCCGGGAAGCTCACCCCTCCACTTT. The complete variable domain, with remaining parts taken from reference TRBV11-2 and TRBJ1-6, reads EAGVAQSPRYKIIEKRQSVAFWCNPISGHATLYWYQQILGQGPKLLIQFQNNGVVDDSQLPKDRFSAERLKGVDSTLKIQPAKLEDSAVYLCASSLDPGSSPLHFGNGTRLTVT.

This clone was observed a handful of times. The rearrangement uses TRBV7-3 and TRBJ1-2, with D perhaps matching TRBD1 (5 bases). The germline V and J ends were trimmed by 1 base and 3 bases, with 12 bases remaining between them. Germline-derived CDR1 and CDR2 are SGHTA and FQGTGA. The length of the CDR3 is 15 residues. CDR3: CASSLMAQGYYGYTF. The CDR3 region has the DNA TGTGCCAGCAGCTTAATGGCTCAGGGCTACTATGGCTACACCTTC.

This chain links TRBV28 with TRBJ2-7; D unresolved. Trimming left V 6 bases short and J 3 bases short, with 9 bases between. The CDR3 consists of 12 residues. Germline V CDR1 and CDR2: MDHEN, SYDVKM. CDR3 sequence reads: CASRSRRYEQYF. CDR3 bases: TGTGCCAGCAGAAGCCGCCGCTACGAGCAGTACTTC.

The chain couples TRBV11-1 to TRBJ1-1; 8 nucleotides align to TRBD1. The trim removed 5 bases at V and 0 bases at J, leaving 8 bases unmatched. This CDR3 has 16 amino acids. CDR1 is SGHAT and CDR2 is FQDESV in the germline V gene (reference sequence). CDR3 loop: CASSPWTGNMNTEAFF. CDR3 in DNA: TGTGCCAGCAGCCCTTGGACAGGGAACATGAACACTGAAGCTTTCTTT.